A selection of T cell receptor beta chains follows, all from one sample in a study of molecular identifiers for immune sequencing clone quantification. TCRdb re-derived calls from the PCR reads in MiXCR, one entry per CDR3 protein. In the table there are about 320,000 distinct CDR3 sequences, 24% of which are singletons. The sample was naive CD8+ T cells from blood, with Jurkat cell RNA spiked in. The source is a human donor in good health. Some libraries in this study had Jurkat cell RNA spiked in. The CDR3 runs from the conserved cysteine through the conserved F or W. A D gene is named only where the DNA matches it firmly. Only part of the rows carry a size: once, few, many, or a class if the clone is expanded.

J gene: TRBJ2-5; V gene: TRBV6-2/TRBV6-3; clone size: many; D gene: NA; CDR3 DNA: TGTGCCAGCGAGGACTACCTCCAAGAGACCCAGTACTTC; CDR3 protein: CASEDYLQETQYF
J gene: TRBJ1-1; V gene: TRBV19; clone size: many; D gene: NA; CDR3 DNA: TGTGCCAGTACCCCCGGCAGGGGGAACACTGAAGCTTTCTTT; CDR3 protein: CASTPGRGNTEAFF
J gene: TRBJ2-3; V gene: TRBV7-2; clone size: NA; D gene: TRBD1; CDR3 DNA: TGTGCCAGCGGCTTAGAGAGACAGGGTCTATCAGATACGCAGTATTTT; CDR3 protein: CASGLERQGLSDTQYF
J gene: TRBJ2-3; V gene: TRBV3-1; clone size: few; D gene: NA; CDR3 DNA: TGTGCCAGCAGCCCCAATGTAGATACGCAGTATTTT; CDR3 protein: CASSPNVDTQYF
J gene: TRBJ1-2; V gene: TRBV14; clone size: many; D gene: NA; CDR3 DNA: TGTGCCAGCAGCCAAGACGAGAGGCCGGTATATGGCTACACCTTC; CDR3 protein: CASSQDERPVYGYTF
J gene: TRBJ2-3; V gene: TRBV20-1; clone size: many; D gene: TRBD2; CDR3 DNA: TGCAGTGCTAGGCGGACTAGCGGGAGCACAGATACGCAGTATTTT; CDR3 protein: CSARRTSGSTDTQYF
J gene: TRBJ2-2; V gene: TRBV14; clone size: many; D gene: NA; CDR3 DNA: TGTGCCAGCAGCCAAGGTTCGAAGGAGCTGTTTTTT; CDR3 protein: CASSQGSKELFF
J gene: TRBJ2-7; V gene: TRBV4-1; clone size: NA; D gene: TRBD1; CDR3 DNA: TGCGCCAGCAGCCAAGGGACAGGAGACGAGCAGTACTTC; CDR3 protein: CASSQGTGDEQYF
J gene: TRBJ2-7; V gene: TRBV7-6; clone size: many; D gene: NA; CDR3 DNA: TGCGCCAGCAGCTTAGGACTGTCCTACGAGCAGTACTTC; CDR3 protein: CASSLGLSYEQYF
J gene: TRBJ1-1; V gene: TRBV6-5; clone size: few; D gene: NA; CDR3 DNA: TGTGCCAGCAGTTGCTCTGGTGGAGCCTATGAAGCTTTCTTT; CDR3 protein: CASSCSGGAYEAFF
J gene: TRBJ2-7; V gene: TRBV29-1; clone size: many; D gene: NA; CDR3 DNA: TGCAGCGCCGTCTACAGGAGCTCCTACGAGCAGTACTTC; CDR3 protein: CSAVYRSSYEQYF
J gene: TRBJ2-2; V gene: TRBV29-1; clone size: many; D gene: NA; CDR3 DNA: TGCAGCGTGTCGGGGACCAGCAATTCCGGGGAGCTGTTTTTT; CDR3 protein: CSVSGTSNSGELFF
J gene: TRBJ2-3; V gene: TRBV19; clone size: NA; D gene: NA; CDR3 DNA: TGTGCCAGTAGTATTGTCCCGGGAGATACGCAGTATTTT; CDR3 protein: CASSIVPGDTQYF
J gene: TRBJ2-7; V gene: TRBV27; clone size: few; D gene: NA; CDR3 DNA: TGTGCCAGCGCTATGGGGGTATCCTACGAGCAGTACTTC; CDR3 protein: CASAMGVSYEQYF
J gene: TRBJ1-1; V gene: TRBV15; clone size: few; D gene: TRBD1; CDR3 DNA: TGTGCCACCAGCGGGGGACAGGTTTTACCTGAAGCTTTCTTT; CDR3 protein: CATSGGQVLPEAFF
J gene: TRBJ1-5; V gene: TRBV28; clone size: NA; D gene: NA; CDR3 DNA: TGTGCCAGCAGTTTAGCGGGAATTTATCATTTT; CDR3 protein: CASSLAGIYHF
J gene: TRBJ2-7; V gene: TRBV7-9; clone size: few; D gene: NA; CDR3 DNA: TGTGCCAGCAGACCAACAGTCATGGGCTACGAGCAGTACTTC; CDR3 protein: CASRPTVMGYEQYF
J gene: TRBJ2-3; V gene: TRBV6-5; clone size: few; D gene: NA; CDR3 DNA: TGTGCCAGCAGTACGGAGAAGAGCACAGATACGCAGTATTTT; CDR3 protein: CASSTEKSTDTQYF
J gene: TRBJ1-1; V gene: TRBV7-9; clone size: NA; D gene: NA; CDR3 DNA: TGTGCCAGCAGCTTAGTCCCACTGGGCACTGAGGCTTTCTTT; CDR3 protein: CASSLVPLGTEAFF
J gene: TRBJ1-4; V gene: TRBV12-3/TRBV12-4; clone size: NA; D gene: NA; CDR3 DNA: TGTGCCAGCAGCGAACAGGGAATCATTGCAACTAATGAAAAACTGTTTTTT; CDR3 protein: CASSEQGIIATNEKLFF
J gene: TRBJ2-7; V gene: TRBV7-2; clone size: few; D gene: NA; CDR3 DNA: TGTGCCAGCAGCTTAGCTCTGGGGGACGAGCAGTACTTC; CDR3 protein: CASSLALGDEQYF
J gene: TRBJ1-1; V gene: TRBV4-3; clone size: few; D gene: NA; CDR3 DNA: TGCGCCAGCAGCCAAGGTCCTTACTCTGACGGAGATGAAGCTTTCTTT; CDR3 protein: CASSQGPYSDGDEAFF
J gene: TRBJ2-5; V gene: TRBV12-3/TRBV12-4; clone size: NA; D gene: TRBD2; CDR3 DNA: TGTGCCAGCAGTTTATGGCGGGGGGGCTTAGAGACCCAGTACTTC; CDR3 protein: CASSLWRGGLETQYF
J gene: TRBJ1-5; V gene: TRBV5-5; clone size: many; D gene: NA; CDR3 DNA: TGTGCCAGCAGCGGTGGGGGACAGCCCCAGCATTTT; CDR3 protein: CASSGGGQPQHF
J gene: TRBJ1-1; V gene: TRBV14; clone size: many; D gene: NA; CDR3 DNA: TGTGCCAGCAGCCAAGAAATGGTCACTGAAGCTTTCTTT; CDR3 protein: CASSQEMVTEAFF
J gene: TRBJ2-7; V gene: TRBV20-1; clone size: many; D gene: NA; CDR3 DNA: TGCAGTGCACGGGGCCGCACCTCCTACGAGCAGTACTTC; CDR3 protein: CSARGRTSYEQYF
J gene: TRBJ2-3; V gene: TRBV7-3; clone size: NA; D gene: TRBD2; CDR3 DNA: TGTGCCAGCAGCTTAGGGACTAGCGGGAGGGAGGATACGCAGTATTTT; CDR3 protein: CASSLGTSGREDTQYF
J gene: TRBJ2-2; V gene: TRBV15; clone size: many; D gene: TRBD1; CDR3 DNA: TGTGCCACCAGCAGTAGGGGGCCCGGGGAGCTGTTTTTT; CDR3 protein: CATSSRGPGELFF
J gene: TRBJ1-5; V gene: TRBV6-6; clone size: few; D gene: NA; CDR3 DNA: TGTGCCAGCAGTCAACAGTGGGATCAGCCCCAGCATTTT; CDR3 protein: CASSQQWDQPQHF
J gene: TRBJ1-2; V gene: TRBV6-5; clone size: many; D gene: TRBD1; CDR3 DNA: TGTGCCAGCAGCCCAACAGGGGCCTATGGCTACACCTTC; CDR3 protein: CASSPTGAYGYTF
J gene: TRBJ2-3; V gene: TRBV4-1; clone size: NA; D gene: TRBD2; CDR3 DNA: TGCGCCCGCAGCCAAGCGACGGGGGGGGTGGGGGATACGCAGTATTTT; CDR3 protein: CARSQATGGVGDTQYF
J gene: TRBJ2-7; V gene: TRBV28; clone size: NA; D gene: TRBD1; CDR3 DNA: TGTGCCAGCAGTACGGGACAGGGGGCCCACGAGCAGTACTTC; CDR3 protein: CASSTGQGAHEQYF
J gene: TRBJ1-1; V gene: TRBV4-3; clone size: few; D gene: NA; CDR3 DNA: TGCGCCAGCAGCCACGGAAACGTAGCGTCTGAAGCTTTCTTT; CDR3 protein: CASSHGNVASEAFF
J gene: TRBJ2-7; V gene: TRBV6-1; clone size: many; D gene: NA; CDR3 DNA: TGTGCCAGCAGTGTAGCCGGGAATTACGAGCAGTACTTC; CDR3 protein: CASSVAGNYEQYF
J gene: TRBJ2-7; V gene: TRBV4-1; clone size: few; D gene: NA; CDR3 DNA: TGCGCCAGCAGCCAAGGGACCGCGAGCTCCTACGAGCGGTACTTC; CDR3 protein: CASSQGTASSYERYF
J gene: TRBJ2-7; V gene: TRBV7-9; clone size: few; D gene: TRBD2; CDR3 DNA: TGTGCCAGCAGCCCCCGAGGGAGGGACGAGCAGTACTTC; CDR3 protein: CASSPRGRDEQYF
J gene: TRBJ2-5; V gene: TRBV5-4; clone size: many; D gene: NA; CDR3 DNA: TGTGCCAGCAGCTTGGATACCGAGAAGGGGTACCCAGAGACCCAGTACTTC; CDR3 protein: CASSLDTEKGYPETQYF
J gene: TRBJ2-1; V gene: TRBV4-1; clone size: few; D gene: TRBD2; CDR3 DNA: TGCGCCAGCAGCCAAATTCAAGCGGGAGGGATATACAATGAGCAGTTCTTC; CDR3 protein: CASSQIQAGGIYNEQFF
J gene: TRBJ2-7; V gene: TRBV30; clone size: NA; D gene: NA; CDR3 DNA: TGTGCCTGGAGTCCGGGTTGGAACGAGCAGTACTTC; CDR3 protein: CAWSPGWNEQYF
J gene: TRBJ2-5; V gene: TRBV7-9; clone size: NA; D gene: NA; CDR3 DNA: TGTGCCAGCAGCCACGGCAGTCGGGAGACCCAGTACTTC; CDR3 protein: CASSHGSRETQYF
J gene: TRBJ2-3; V gene: TRBV9; clone size: few; D gene: TRBD2; CDR3 DNA: TGTGCCAGCAGCGTAGGTCTAGCGGAGCTCACAGATACGCAGTATTTT; CDR3 protein: CASSVGLAELTDTQYF
J gene: TRBJ2-7; V gene: TRBV4-3; clone size: many; D gene: TRBD2; CDR3 DNA: TGCGCCAGCAGCCAAGATCGGGGGGGGCCCTACGAGCAGTACTTC; CDR3 protein: CASSQDRGGPYEQYF
J gene: TRBJ2-5; V gene: TRBV29-1; clone size: many; D gene: NA; CDR3 DNA: TGCAGCGTCCTTTTGCAGGAGCAAGAGACCCAGTACTTC; CDR3 protein: CSVLLQEQETQYF
J gene: TRBJ1-3; V gene: TRBV28; clone size: few; D gene: TRBD1; CDR3 DNA: TGTGCCAGCAGTTACAGGGGGTGGACTGGAAACACCATATATTTT; CDR3 protein: CASSYRGWTGNTIYF
J gene: TRBJ2-1; V gene: TRBV28; clone size: few; D gene: TRBD2; CDR3 DNA: TGTGCCAGCAGTTTCAATCTAGCGGGAGCGTACAATGAGCAGTTCTTC; CDR3 protein: CASSFNLAGAYNEQFF
J gene: TRBJ2-7; V gene: TRBV6-1; clone size: many; D gene: NA; CDR3 DNA: TGTGCCAGCATCGACTGGTATTGGCAGTACTTC; CDR3 protein: CASIDWYWQYF
J gene: TRBJ2-2; V gene: TRBV29-1; clone size: few; D gene: NA; CDR3 DNA: TGCAGCGTTGAATTATCCGCGAACACCGGGGAGCTGTTTTTT; CDR3 protein: CSVELSANTGELFF
J gene: TRBJ2-1; V gene: TRBV12-3/TRBV12-4; clone size: few; D gene: TRBD2; CDR3 DNA: TGTGCCAGCTGTCTGGGAGGGCAGGTACAGTTCTTC; CDR3 protein: CASCLGGQVQFF
J gene: TRBJ1-5; V gene: TRBV19; clone size: many; D gene: NA; CDR3 DNA: TGTGCCAGTAGTGCTTATAGCAATCAGCCCCAGCATTTT; CDR3 protein: CASSAYSNQPQHF
J gene: TRBJ2-7; V gene: TRBV5-6; clone size: NA; D gene: NA; CDR3 DNA: TGTGCCAGCAGCTTGGTGGGGGGGACAGCCACCTACGAGCAGTACTTC; CDR3 protein: CASSLVGGTATYEQYF
J gene: TRBJ2-6; V gene: TRBV4-3; clone size: once; D gene: NA; CDR3 DNA: TGCGCCAGCAGCCAATTCCGGATGGCTGGGGCCAACGTCCTGACTTTC; CDR3 protein: CASSQFRMAGANVLTF
J gene: TRBJ2-6; V gene: TRBV13; clone size: many; D gene: NA; CDR3 DNA: TGTGCCAGCAGCTTAACCGGGGCCAACGTCCTGACTTTC; CDR3 protein: CASSLTGANVLTF